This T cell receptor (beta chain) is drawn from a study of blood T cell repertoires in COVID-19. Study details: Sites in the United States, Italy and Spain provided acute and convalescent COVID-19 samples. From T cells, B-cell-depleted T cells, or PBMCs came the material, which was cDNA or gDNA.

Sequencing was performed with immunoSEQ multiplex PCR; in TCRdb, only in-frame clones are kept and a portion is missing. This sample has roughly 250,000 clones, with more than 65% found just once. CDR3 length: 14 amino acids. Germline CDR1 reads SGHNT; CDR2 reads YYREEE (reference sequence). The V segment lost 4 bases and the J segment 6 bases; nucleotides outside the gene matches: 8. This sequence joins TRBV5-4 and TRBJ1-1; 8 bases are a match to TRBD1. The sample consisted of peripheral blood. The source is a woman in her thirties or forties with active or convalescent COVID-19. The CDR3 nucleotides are TGTGCCAGCAGCCCCCTGCAGGGGGCCCCTGAAGCTTTCTTT. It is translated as CASSPLQGAPEAFF.